The 27 T cell receptor beta chains below come from one sample, sequenced in a study of T-cell memory formation after mild COVID-19. TCRdb reanalysed the 5' RACE reads using MiXCR and keeps one entry per CDR3 protein. The sample consists of under 150,000 distinct CDR3 sequences, 20% to 25% of them appearing once. Sequenced material: PBMCs or a T cell subset sorted from them (not recorded which). The receptors stem from a man aged 18 to 30 who had mild COVID-19 (a few samples of this study predate the infection). Cell type and time point are not known.

The CDR3 DNA follows: TGTGCCAGCAGCTTAGGGTCGAACACCGGGGAGCTGTTTTTT. Its translation: CASSLGSNTGELFF. This chain links TRBV7-8 with TRBJ2-2; D remains unclear. Trimming removed 1 base from V and 0 bases from J, with 3 bases in between. The germline CDR1 and CDR2 sequences are SGHVS and FQNEAQ. This CDR3 is 14 amino acids long. Combining the CDR3 with reference TRBV7-8 and TRBJ2-2 gives the whole variable domain GAGVSQSPRYKVAKRGQDVALRCDPISGHVSLFWYQQALGQGPEFLTYFQNEAQLDKSGLPSDRFFAERPEGSVSTLKIQRTQQEDSAVYLCASSLGSNTGELFFGEGSRLTVL.

The chain joins TRBV4-2 to TRBJ2-3; 9 bases line up with TRBD1. There are 16 residues in the CDR3. The germline V gene encodes CDR1 LGHNA and CDR2 YNFKEQ. J lost 2 bases, V lost 5 bases, and 8 bases had no gene match. In DNA, the CDR3 is TGTGCCAGCAGCTACCGGGACAGGGATGTCACAGATACGCAGTATTTT. Translating it yields CASSYRDRDVTDTQYF.

In this sample, this clonotype turned up a few times. The V and J genes are TRBV4-2 and TRBJ1-2, with D possibly matching TRBD1 (5 bases). Germline values: CDR1 LGHNA, CDR2 YNFKEQ. The CDR3 loop spans 14 amino acids. V gave up 1 base and J gave up 6 bases, with 12 bases separating them. The CDR3 DNA sequence: TGTGCCAGCAGCCAAGTTGGAGCGGGGGATGGCTACACCTTC. It yields the protein CASSQVGAGDGYTF.

This clonotype has only a few counts. The chain employs TRBV9 and TRBJ1-3; D ambiguous. The CDR3 runs 11 residues. Germline CDR1 SGDLS, CDR2 YYNGEE. V lost 3 bases and J lost 3, with 1 base in between. As DNA, the CDR3 is TGTGCCAGCAGCGATGGAAACACCATATATTTT. Translating gives CASSDGNTIYF.

The V gene is TRBV6-2 or TRBV6-3, the J gene TRBJ2-3; D is unclear. The germline V gene has CDR1 MNHEY and CDR2 SVGEGT. This CDR3 has 12 residues. Between the trimmed V and J ends, which lost 4 bases and 6 bases, there was a span of 8 bases. The CDR3 here is CASSSPSDTQYF. Here the CDR3 DNA reads TGTGCCAGCAGTTCCCCCTCGGATACGCAGTATTTT.

The gene calls are TRBV6-5 and TRBJ2-2; the D gene is possibly TRBD1 (6 bases). Trimming took 5 bases from V and 7 from J, leaving 11 bases between them. CDR1 MNHEY and CDR2 SVGAGI come from the germline V gene. CDR3 size: 13 residues. DNA for the CDR3: TGTGCCAGCAGTACACAGGGCTTCGGGGAGCTGTTTTTT. Protein sequence: CASSTQGFGELFF.

The chain joins TRBV6-5 to TRBJ1-1; no reliable D call. The V end was cut by 0 bases, the J end by 1 base, with 9 bases between. CDR3 size: 15 residues. Germline V gene data show CDR1 as MNHEY and CDR2 as SVGAGI. As DNA, the CDR3 is TGTGCCAGCAGTTACTCGATAGCCGGGAACACTGAAGCTTTCTTT. Translated: CASSYSIAGNTEAFF.

The sample holds a few counts of this clonotype. The V gene is TRBV4-1, the J gene TRBJ2-3; D is perhaps TRBD1 or TRBD2 (5 bases each). CDR3 size: 15 residues. Trimming pared 3 bases from V and 1 base from J, leaving 11 bases between. In germline, CDR1 is MGHRA, CDR2 YSYEKL. The CDR3 DNA follows: TGCGCCAGCAGCCATCCAGTGGGGGGCACAGATACGCAGTATTTT. As protein: CASSHPVGGTDTQYF.

The rearrangement links TRBV7-9 to TRBJ1-4; TRBD1 agrees at 8 bases. The V gene's germline CDR1 is SEHNR and CDR2 FQNEAQ (reference sequence). The trim removed 4 bases at V and 0 bases at J, leaving 7 bases unmatched. The CDR3 contains 17 residues. The CDR3 spells CASSSSGTGPTNEKLFF. CDR3 nucleotides: TGTGCCAGCAGCTCATCCGGGACAGGACCAACTAATGAAAAACTGTTTTTT.

This clonotype has only a few counts. The chain carries TRBV27 and TRBJ2-7, with TRBD1 as a possible D gene (5 bases). The germline gives CDR1 MNHEY, CDR2 SMNVEV (reference sequence). Deletions cut 5 bases from V and 6 bases from J, with 23 bases between. This CDR3 has 16 residues. In DNA, the CDR3 is TGTGCCAGCAGTCCCCCCGGGCTGGCGACCAGGGCCGAGCAGTACTTC. It codes for CASSPPGLATRAEQYF.

This clonotype was counted between two and nine times. The chain carries TRBV13 and TRBJ2-7, with TRBD1 matching over 7 bases. CDR3 length equals 13 residues. CDR1 is PRHDT and CDR2 is FYEKMQ in the germline V gene (reference sequence). V shed 1 base, J shed 7 bases, and the junction held 4 bases outside the gene matches. The CDR3 sequence is CASSLEGAREQYF. As DNA, the CDR3 is TGTGCCAGCAGCTTAGAGGGGGCTCGGGAGCAGTACTTC.

The gene calls are TRBV4-1 and TRBJ2-7, with 11 nucleotides matching TRBD2. CDR1 MGHRA and CDR2 YSYEKL come from the germline V gene. The CDR3 is 15 amino acids. The V gene end was trimmed by 3 bases and the J gene end by 5 bases; junction bases not matched to a gene: 6. The CDR3 loop is CASSHFSGGAHEQYF. CDR3 nucleotide sequence: TGCGCCAGCAGCCATTTTAGCGGGGGGGCGCACGAGCAGTACTTC.

This chain uses TRBV20-1 with TRBJ1-1; unclear D gene. Germline loops: CDR1 DFQATT, CDR2 SNEGSKA (reference sequence). This CDR3 is built from 14 residues. V lost 3 bases and J lost 6, with 17 bases in between. Written as DNA, the CDR3 is TGCAGTGCTAGTCGCCTCCGGGAGATTCCTGAAGCTTTCTTT. Its protein is CSASRLREIPEAFF.

The gene calls are TRBV4-3 and TRBJ2-2; 8 bases fit TRBD1. The CDR3 runs 15 residues. Looked up from germline, CDR1 is LGHNA and CDR2 is YSLEER. Germline trimming cut 4 bases from V and 4 bases from J; bases unmatched to any gene: 5. This chain's CDR3 is CASSLRDRSTGELFF. In DNA form, the CDR3 reads TGCGCCAGCAGCCTCCGGGACAGGAGCACCGGGGAGCTGTTTTTT.

This clonotype was counted between two and nine times. The chain joins TRBV6-2 or TRBV6-3 to TRBJ2-1, with D perhaps TRBD1 (6 bases). The CDR3 runs to 17 residues. Between the trimmed V and J ends, which lost 5 bases and 0 bases, there was a span of 17 bases. The germline gives CDR1 MNHEY, CDR2 SVGEGT. The CDR3 sequence: CASSTTGWVSSYNEQFF. For the CDR3, the DNA is TGTGCCAGCAGTACAACAGGGTGGGTAAGCTCCTACAATGAGCAGTTCTTC.

This clonotype was picked up a small number of times. The chain has TRBV27 and TRBJ2-1, with D possibly matching TRBD2 (6 bases). V lost 6 bases to trimming and J lost 8 bases, with 23 bases between them. This CDR3 region has 16 residues. Germline CDR1 MNHEY, CDR2 SMNVEV (reference sequence). The CDR3 DNA sequence: TGTGCCAGCAGCCCGAAGCGGGCCAGCCTCGGCCATGAGCAGTTCTTC. This encodes CASSPKRASLGHEQFF.

This clonotype was detected ten times or more. The rearrangement joins TRBV4-2 to TRBJ1-6, with no clear D. The CDR3 contains 15 residues. V lost 1 base to trimming and J lost 11 bases, with 15 bases between them. CDR1 and CDR2 (germline): LGHNA, YNFKEQ. The CDR3 coding sequence is TGTGCCAGCAGCCAAGGGAGGGCCCCCCTAGCACCCCTCCACTTT. Protein product: CASSQGRAPLAPLHF.

This clonotype was counted only a few times. V is TRBV27 and J is TRBJ2-7; 11 nucleotides line up with TRBD1. The CDR3 spans 14 residues. CDR1 and CDR2 from the germline V gene are MNHEY and SMNVEV (reference sequence). Losses at the gene ends were 5 bases for V and 3 bases for J; bases not matched to a gene: 3. CDR3 sequence reads: CASSPGTGGYEQYF. CDR3 in DNA: TGTGCCAGCAGTCCCGGGACAGGGGGCTACGAGCAGTACTTC.

This sequence joins TRBV12-3 or TRBV12-4 and TRBJ1-4; unclear D gene. The V and J ends lost 6 bases and 8 bases respectively, with 16 bases between them. The CDR3 is 14 residues long. CDR3 sequence: CASSSVRVGEKLFF. CDR3 coding DNA: TGTGCCAGCAGCTCCGTGAGGGTGGGAGAAAAACTGTTTTTT.

This clonotype was detected only a few times. The gene calls are TRBV19 and TRBJ2-1; 7 nucleotides agree with TRBD1. Germline values: CDR1 LNHDA, CDR2 SQIVND (reference sequence). J was trimmed by 8 bases and V by 2 bases; bases with no gene match: 6. The CDR3 runs 14 residues. CDR3 bases: TGTGCCAGTAGTATAACAGGGGCCGGGGATGAGCAGTTCTTC. Protein: CASSITGAGDEQFF.

This clonotype was seen a handful of times. The chain combines TRBV15 with TRBJ2-7, with no clear D. This CDR3 has 13 amino acids. The V gene lost 5 bases and the J gene lost 0 bases, with 8 bases spanning the gap. Germline V gene sequence: CDR1 LNHNV, CDR2 YYDKDF (reference sequence). This chain's CDR3 is CATSPGHSYEQYF. The CDR3 region has the DNA TGTGCCACCAGCCCCGGGCACTCCTACGAGCAGTACTTC. Drawing the rest from reference TRBV15 and TRBJ2-7, the complete variable domain is DAMVIQNPRYQVTQFGKPVTLSCSQTLNHNVMYWYQQKSSQAPKLLFHYYDKDFNNEADTPDNFQSRRPNTSFCFLDIRSPGLGDTAMYLCATSPGHSYEQYFGPGTRLTVT.

This clonotype was seen ten or more times. The chain recombines TRBV7-9 with TRBJ1-2; 7 positions agree with TRBD1. Germline loops: CDR1 SEHNR, CDR2 FQNEAQ (reference sequence). The CDR3 covers 12 residues. The V gene end was trimmed by 7 bases and the J gene end by 8 bases; junction bases not matched to a gene: 7. CDR3 protein: CASMTGPMGYTF. In nucleotides, the CDR3 is TGTGCCAGCATGACAGGGCCCATGGGCTACACCTTC.

The rearrangement joins TRBV29-1 to TRBJ2-4, with 9 bases identical to TRBD1. The CDR3 covers 12 residues. Germline values: CDR1 SQVTM, CDR2 ANQGSEA. With V trimmed by 6 bases and J by 7 bases, 4 bases remained unmatched. CDR3 residues: CSVETGGNIQYF. In DNA, the CDR3 is TGCAGCGTGGAGACAGGGGGGAACATTCAGTACTTC.

The sample holds many counts of this clonotype. The chain links TRBV5-1 to TRBJ2-1; no clear D gene. The CDR3 has 15 amino acids. Trimming took off 0 bases at V and 4 bases at J, with 11 bases between the two ends. Germline CDR1 and CDR2: SGHRS and YFSETQ. The CDR3 sequence is CASSLGVYSYNEQFF. CDR3 coding DNA: TGCGCCAGCAGCTTGGGAGTATACTCATACAATGAGCAGTTCTTC.

The rearrangement links TRBV18 to TRBJ2-7; tentative D call: TRBD1 (6 bases). The CDR3 is 13 amino acids. From germline, CDR1 is KGHSH and CDR2 LQKENI. V was clipped by 3 bases and J by 3 bases, with 9 bases between them. The CDR3 sequence: CASSPSGDYEQYV. The CDR3 bases are TGTGCCAGCTCACCGTCAGGGGACTACGAGCAGTACGTC.

CDR3 region: CSLARGTGKYEQYF. The CDR3 DNA reads TGCAGCCTCGCGAGGGGGACAGGGAAATACGAGCAGTACTTC. The chain has TRBV29-1 and TRBJ2-7; 9 bases are shared with TRBD1. J gave up 4 bases and V 8 bases, and 12 bases lay outside the gene matches. This CDR3 contains 14 residues. Germline CDR1 reads SQVTM; CDR2 reads ANQGSEA.

This chain joins TRBV27 and TRBJ2-3; 9 nucleotides agree with TRBD1. J was trimmed by 0 bases and V by 1 base; bases with no gene match: 2. Germline V gives CDR1 MNHEY, CDR2 SMNVEV (reference sequence). This CDR3 contains 16 residues. The DNA of the CDR3 is TGTGCCAGCAGTTTATTTGGGACAGGGAGCACAGATACGCAGTATTTT. Its protein is CASSLFGTGSTDTQYF.